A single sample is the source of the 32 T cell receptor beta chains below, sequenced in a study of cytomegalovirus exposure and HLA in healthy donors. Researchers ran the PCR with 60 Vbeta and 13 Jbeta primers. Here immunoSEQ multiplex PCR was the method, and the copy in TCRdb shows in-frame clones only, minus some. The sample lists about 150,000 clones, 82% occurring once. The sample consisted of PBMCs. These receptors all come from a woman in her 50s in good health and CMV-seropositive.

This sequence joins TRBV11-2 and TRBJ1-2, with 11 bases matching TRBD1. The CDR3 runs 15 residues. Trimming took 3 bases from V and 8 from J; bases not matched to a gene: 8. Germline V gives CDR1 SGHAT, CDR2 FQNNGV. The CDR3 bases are TGTGCCAGCAGCTTGACACCGGGACAGGGGGTAGGCTACACCTTC. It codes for CASSLTPGQGVGYTF. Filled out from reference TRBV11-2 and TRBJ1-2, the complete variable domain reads EAGVAQSPRYKIIEKRQSVAFWCNPISGHATLYWYQQILGQGPKLLIQFQNNGVVDDSQLPKDRFSAERLKGVDSTLKIQPAKLEDSAVYLCASSLTPGQGVGYTFGSGTRLTVV.

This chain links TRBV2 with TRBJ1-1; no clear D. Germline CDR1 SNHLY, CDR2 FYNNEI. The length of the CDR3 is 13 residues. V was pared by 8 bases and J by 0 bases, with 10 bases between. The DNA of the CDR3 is TGTGCCAGCGGTACTTTTATGAACACTGAAGCTTTCTTT. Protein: CASGTFMNTEAFF.

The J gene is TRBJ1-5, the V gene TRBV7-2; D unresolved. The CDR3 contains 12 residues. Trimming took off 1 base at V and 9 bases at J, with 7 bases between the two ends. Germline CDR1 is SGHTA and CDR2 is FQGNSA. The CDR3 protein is CASSLDSGPQHF. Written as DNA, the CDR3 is TGTGCCAGCAGCTTAGATAGCGGGCCCCAGCATTTT.

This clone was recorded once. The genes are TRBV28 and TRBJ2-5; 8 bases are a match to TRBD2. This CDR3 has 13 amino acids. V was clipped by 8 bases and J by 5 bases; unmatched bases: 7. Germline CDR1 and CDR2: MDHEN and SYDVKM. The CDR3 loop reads CASSGGARETQYF. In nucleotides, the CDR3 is TGTGCCAGCTCCGGGGGGGCGCGGGAGACCCAGTACTTC.

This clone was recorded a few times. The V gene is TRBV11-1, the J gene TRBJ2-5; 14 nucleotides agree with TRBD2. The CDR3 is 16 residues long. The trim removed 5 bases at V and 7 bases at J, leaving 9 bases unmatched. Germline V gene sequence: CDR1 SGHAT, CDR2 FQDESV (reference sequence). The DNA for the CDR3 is TGTGCCAGCAGCCCAGGGACTAGCGGGAGTTTTGGGACCCAGTACTTC. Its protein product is CASSPGTSGSFGTQYF.

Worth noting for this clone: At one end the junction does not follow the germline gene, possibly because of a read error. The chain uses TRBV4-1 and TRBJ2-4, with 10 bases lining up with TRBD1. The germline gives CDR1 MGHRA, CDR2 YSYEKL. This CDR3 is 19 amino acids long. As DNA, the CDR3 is TGCGCCAGCAGCCAAGCCGGGACAGGGGTTTCTGCAGCCAAAAACAGTCAGTACTTC. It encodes CASSQAGTGVSAAKNSQYF.

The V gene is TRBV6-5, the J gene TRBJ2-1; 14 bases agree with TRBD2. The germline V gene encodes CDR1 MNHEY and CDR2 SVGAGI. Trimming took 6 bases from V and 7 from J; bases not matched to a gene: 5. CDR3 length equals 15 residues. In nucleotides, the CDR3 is TGTGCCAGCAGGCTCGGGACTAGCGGGAGTAATGAGCAGTTCTTC. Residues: CASRLGTSGSNEQFF.

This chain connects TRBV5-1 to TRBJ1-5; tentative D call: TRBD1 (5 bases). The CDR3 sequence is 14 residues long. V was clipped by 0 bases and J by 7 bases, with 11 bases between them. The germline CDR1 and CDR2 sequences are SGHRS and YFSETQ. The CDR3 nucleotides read TGCGCCAGCAGCTTGGAGGGAGGGGACCAGCCCCAGCATTTT. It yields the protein CASSLEGGDQPQHF.

The DNA of the CDR3 is TGCGCCAGCAGTCAAAATATATCGGCGGGAGGGAAGGAAAACATTCAGTACTTC. Its protein product is CASSQNISAGGKENIQYF. This chain joins TRBV23-1 and TRBJ2-4; 9 bases are shared with TRBD2. TRBV23-1 has ORF status, its function being uncertain. The CDR3 is 18 amino acids. J lost 5 bases, V lost 2 bases, and 13 bases had no gene match.

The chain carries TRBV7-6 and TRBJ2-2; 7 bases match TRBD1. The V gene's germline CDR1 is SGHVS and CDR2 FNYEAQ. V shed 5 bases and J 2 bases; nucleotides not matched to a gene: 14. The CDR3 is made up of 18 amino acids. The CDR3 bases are TGTGCCAGCAGCCCCAGTCGGTGGGACAGCCTAAACACCGGGGAGCTGTTTTTT. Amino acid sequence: CASSPSRWDSLNTGELFF.

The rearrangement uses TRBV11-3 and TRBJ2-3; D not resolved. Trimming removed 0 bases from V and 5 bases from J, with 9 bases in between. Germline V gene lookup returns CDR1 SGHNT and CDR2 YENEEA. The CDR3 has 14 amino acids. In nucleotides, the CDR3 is TGTGCCAGCAGCTTAGATGGCCCTCGAGATACGCAGTATTTT. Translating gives CASSLDGPRDTQYF.

CDR3 amino acids: CAISEGVAYEQYF. The CDR3 DNA follows: TGTGCCATCAGTGAAGGCGTAGCCTACGAGCAGTACTTC. The chain recombines TRBV10-3 with TRBJ2-5; D gene unclear. The J call is doubtful: the DNA matches TRBJ2-7 better. This CDR3 comprises 13 residues. Germline CDR1 reads ENHRY; CDR2 reads SYGVKD.

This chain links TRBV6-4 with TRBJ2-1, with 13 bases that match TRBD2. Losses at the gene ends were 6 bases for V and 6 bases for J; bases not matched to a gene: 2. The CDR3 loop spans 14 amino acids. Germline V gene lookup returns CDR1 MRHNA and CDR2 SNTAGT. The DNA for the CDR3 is TGTGCCAGCAGCAGACTAGCGGGGGGCAATGAGCAGTTCTTC. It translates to CASSRLAGGNEQFF.

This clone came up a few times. CDR3 in DNA: TGTGCCAGCAGAGGCGGGAGGAGGGGAGAAGAGACCCAGTACTTC. Translation: CASRGGRRGEETQYF. The chain carries TRBV6-6 and TRBJ2-5; 8 bases match TRBD2. Trimming at V came to 6 bases and at J to 3 bases, leaving 9 bases not matched to a gene. The CDR3 covers 15 residues. Looked up from germline, CDR1 is MNHNY and CDR2 is SVGAGI (reference sequence).

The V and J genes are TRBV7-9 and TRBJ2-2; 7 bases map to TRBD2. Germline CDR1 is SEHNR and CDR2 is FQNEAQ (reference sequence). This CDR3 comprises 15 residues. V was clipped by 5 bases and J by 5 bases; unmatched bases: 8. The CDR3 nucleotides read TGTGCCAGCAGCCCCCCCCGGGAGGTAACCGGGGAGCTGTTTTTT. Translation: CASSPPREVTGELFF.

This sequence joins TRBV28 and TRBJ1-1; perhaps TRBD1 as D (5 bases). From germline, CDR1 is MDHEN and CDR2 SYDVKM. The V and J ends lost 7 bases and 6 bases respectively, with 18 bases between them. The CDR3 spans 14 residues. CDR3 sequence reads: CASTLPGRASEAFF. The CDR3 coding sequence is TGTGCCAGCACCCTCCCGGGCAGGGCTTCTGAAGCTTTCTTT.

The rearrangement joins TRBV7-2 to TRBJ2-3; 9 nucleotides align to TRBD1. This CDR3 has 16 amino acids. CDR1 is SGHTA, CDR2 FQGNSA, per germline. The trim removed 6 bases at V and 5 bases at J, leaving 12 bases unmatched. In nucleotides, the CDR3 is TGTGCCAGCAGTTCCTATTGGGACAGGGATATAGATACGCAGTATTTT. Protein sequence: CASSSYWDRDIDTQYF. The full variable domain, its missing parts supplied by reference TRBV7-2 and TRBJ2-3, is GAGVSQSPSNKVTEKGKDVELRCDPISGHTALYWYRQSLGQGLEFLIYFQGNSAPDKSGLPSDRFSAERTGGSVSTLTIQRTQQEDSAVYLCASSSYWDRDIDTQYFGPGTRLTVL.

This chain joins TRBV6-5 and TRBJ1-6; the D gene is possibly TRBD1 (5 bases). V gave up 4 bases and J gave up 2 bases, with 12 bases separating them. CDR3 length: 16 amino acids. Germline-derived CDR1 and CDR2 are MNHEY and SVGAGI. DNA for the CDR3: TGTGCCAGCAGTTTAGCCCAGGGTGCCTATAATTCACCCCTCCACTTT. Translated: CASSLAQGAYNSPLHF.

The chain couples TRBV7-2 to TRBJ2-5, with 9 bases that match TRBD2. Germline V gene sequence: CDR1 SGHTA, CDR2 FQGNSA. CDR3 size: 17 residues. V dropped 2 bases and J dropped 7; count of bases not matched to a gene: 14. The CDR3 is CASSLRALTSGGGTQYF. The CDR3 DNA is TGTGCCAGCAGCTTAAGGGCTCTGACTAGCGGAGGGGGGACCCAGTACTTC.

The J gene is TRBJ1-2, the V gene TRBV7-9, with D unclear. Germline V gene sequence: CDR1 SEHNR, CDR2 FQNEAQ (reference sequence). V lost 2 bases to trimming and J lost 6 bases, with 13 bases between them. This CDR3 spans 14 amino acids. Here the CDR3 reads CASSLFSGIDGYTF. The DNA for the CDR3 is TGTGCCAGCAGCTTATTCAGCGGCATTGATGGCTACACCTTC.

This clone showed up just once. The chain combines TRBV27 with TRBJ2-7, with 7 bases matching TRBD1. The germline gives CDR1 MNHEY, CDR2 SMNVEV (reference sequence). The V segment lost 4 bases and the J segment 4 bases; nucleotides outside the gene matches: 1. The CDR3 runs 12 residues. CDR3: CASSSQGYEQYF. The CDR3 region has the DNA TGTGCCAGCAGTTCACAGGGGTACGAGCAGTACTTC.

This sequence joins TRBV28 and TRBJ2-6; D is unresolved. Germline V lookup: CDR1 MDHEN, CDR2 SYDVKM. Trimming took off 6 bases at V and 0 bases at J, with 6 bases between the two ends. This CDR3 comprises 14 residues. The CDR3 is CASSLLSGANVLTF. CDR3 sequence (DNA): TGTGCCAGCAGCCTCCTCTCTGGGGCCAACGTCCTGACTTTC. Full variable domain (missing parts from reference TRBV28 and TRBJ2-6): DVKVTQSSRYLVKRTGEKVFLECVQDMDHENMFWYRQDPGLGLRLIYFSYDVKMKEKGDIPEGYSVSREKKERFSLILESASTNQTSMYLCASSLLSGANVLTFGAGSRLTVL.

In DNA form, the CDR3 reads TGCGCCAGCAGCTTGGGAGAAGCGGGAAGGGGGGAGACCCAGTACTTC. Translated, it gives CASSLGEAGRGETQYF. This sequence joins TRBV5-1 and TRBJ2-5, with D perhaps matching TRBD2 (7 bases). The ends were cut back, 0 bases at V and 5 bases at J, with 17 bases in the middle. Germline CDR1 is SGHRS and CDR2 is YFSETQ. CDR3 length: 16 amino acids.

Here the CDR3 DNA reads TGTGCCAGCAGCTTCGCCCCAACAGCGGGAGGATTAGATACGCAGTATTTT. Its protein is CASSFAPTAGGLDTQYF. V usage is TRBV7-9 and J usage is TRBJ2-3; 9 bases are a match to TRBD2. Germline trimming cut 3 bases from V and 5 bases from J; bases unmatched to any gene: 12. Germline V gene lookup returns CDR1 SEHNR and CDR2 FQNEAQ (reference sequence). This CDR3 is 17 amino acids long.

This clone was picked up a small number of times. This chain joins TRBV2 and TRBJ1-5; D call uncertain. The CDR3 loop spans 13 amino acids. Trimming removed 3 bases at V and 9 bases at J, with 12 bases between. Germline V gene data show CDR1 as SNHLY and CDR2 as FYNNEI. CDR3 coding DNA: TGTGCCAGCAGTGAGGAGTCACGGTTGCCCCAGCATTTT. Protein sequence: CASSEESRLPQHF.

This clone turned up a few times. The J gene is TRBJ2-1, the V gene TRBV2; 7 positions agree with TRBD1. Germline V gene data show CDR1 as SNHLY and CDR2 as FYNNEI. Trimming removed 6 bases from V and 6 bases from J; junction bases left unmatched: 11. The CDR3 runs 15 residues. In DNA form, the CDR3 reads TGTGCCAGCAGCACCGACAGGGCCGGCTTCAATGAGCAGTTCTTC. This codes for CASSTDRAGFNEQFF.

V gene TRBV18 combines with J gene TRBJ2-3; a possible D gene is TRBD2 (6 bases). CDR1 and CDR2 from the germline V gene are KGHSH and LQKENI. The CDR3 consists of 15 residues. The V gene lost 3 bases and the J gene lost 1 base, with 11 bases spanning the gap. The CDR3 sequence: CASSPRTGGTDTQYF. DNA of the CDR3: TGTGCCAGCTCACCCAGGACGGGAGGCACAGATACGCAGTATTTT.

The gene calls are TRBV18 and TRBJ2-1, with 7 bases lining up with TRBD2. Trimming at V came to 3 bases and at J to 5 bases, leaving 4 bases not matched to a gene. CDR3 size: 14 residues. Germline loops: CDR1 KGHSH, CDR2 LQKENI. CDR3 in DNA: TGTGCCAGCTCACCGGATCGGGGGGACAATGAGCAGTTCTTC. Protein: CASSPDRGDNEQFF. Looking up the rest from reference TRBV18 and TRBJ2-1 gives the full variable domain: NAGVMQNPRHLVRRRGQEARLRCSPMKGHSHVYWYRQLPEEGLKFMVYLQKENIIDESGMPKERFSAEFPKEGPSILRIQQVVRGDSAAYFCASSPDRGDNEQFFGPGTRLTVL.

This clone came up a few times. CDR3: CASSLLAGSSYEQYF. The CDR3 bases are TGTGCCAGCAGCTTACTAGCGGGTTCGTCCTACGAGCAGTACTTC. J is TRBJ2-7 and V is TRBV11-2; TRBD2 aligns across 8 bases. The J segment lost 1 base and the V segment lost 2 bases, leaving 4 bases of the junction unmatched. The CDR3 is 15 residues long. CDR1 is SGHAT, CDR2 FQNNGV, per germline.

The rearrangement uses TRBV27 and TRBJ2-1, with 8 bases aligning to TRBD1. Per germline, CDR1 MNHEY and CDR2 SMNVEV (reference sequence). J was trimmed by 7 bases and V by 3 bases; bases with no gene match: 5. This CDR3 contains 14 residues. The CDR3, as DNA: TGTGCCAGCAGTTTCGGACAGGGAAGTAATGAGCAGTTCTTC. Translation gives CASSFGQGSNEQFF.

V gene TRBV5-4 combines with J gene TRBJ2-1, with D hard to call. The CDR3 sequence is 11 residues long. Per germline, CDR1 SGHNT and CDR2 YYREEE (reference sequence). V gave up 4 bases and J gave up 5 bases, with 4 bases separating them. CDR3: CASSLNNEQFF. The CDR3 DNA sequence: TGTGCCAGCAGCCTAAACAATGAGCAGTTCTTC.

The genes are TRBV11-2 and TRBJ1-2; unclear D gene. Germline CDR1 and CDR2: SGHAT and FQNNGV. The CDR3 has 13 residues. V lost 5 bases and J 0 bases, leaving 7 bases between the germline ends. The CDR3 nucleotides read TGTGCCAGCAGCACTGGTTCTAACTATGGCTACACCTTC. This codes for CASSTGSNYGYTF.